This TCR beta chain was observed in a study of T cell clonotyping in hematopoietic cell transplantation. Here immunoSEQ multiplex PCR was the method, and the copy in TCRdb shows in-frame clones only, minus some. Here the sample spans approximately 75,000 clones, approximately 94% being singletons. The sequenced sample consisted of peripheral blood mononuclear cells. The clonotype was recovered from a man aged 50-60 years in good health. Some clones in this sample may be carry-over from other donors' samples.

The CDR3 reads CSVSDRGLQGYTF. The CDR3, as DNA: TGCAGCGTCTCGGACAGGGGGCTACAGGGCTACACCTTC. The chain employs TRBV29-1 and TRBJ1-2; 11 bases fit TRBD1. Germline assignment: CDR1 SQVTM and CDR2 ANQGSEA. The V gene end was trimmed by 6 bases and the J gene end by 8 bases; junction bases not matched to a gene: 8. This CDR3 comprises 13 residues.